This record looks at one T cell receptor (beta chain) sequence and its context. Its recognized antigen is unknown. The sample holds no much larger clone one base away, and base qualities are not on file. Library preparation employed 5' RACE. This sample was sequenced with an Illumina HiSeq 2500. A second PCR of roughly 7 to 11 cycles was performed with a sample-barcoded 5' primer and a J-beta primer mix. Each TCR beta cDNA molecule received a unique molecular identifier from a template-switch 5' adaptor carrying 12 random nucleotides. At least 2.5 million CDR3-containing paired-end reads were obtained from each sample. All of the RNA was converted into first-strand cDNA using the Mint cDNA synthesis kit, with a TRBC-specific oligonucleotide serving as the primer. All cDNA was treated with uracil-DNA glycosylase and then went through a first 18-cycle PCR with the universal primers M1SS and BC2_uni_R. The study's own analysis went as follows. For normalization, 1 million high-quality reads, each with a distinct molecular identifier, were randomly selected from each sample. Reads sharing molecular identifiers were discarded rather than binned into consensus sequences. MiTCR, with a Q25 quality threshold and the strictest error-elimination algorithm, was used for CDR3 identification, clonotype clustering and error correction. A nonparametric unseen species model with Euler transformation was used to estimate lower-bound total TCR beta diversity. TCRdb handled the public reads itself, with Q25 trimming in fastp and clone calling in MiXCR, and kept productive beta chains. Identical CDR3 proteins give one entry, which carries the most common genes and DNA. The V and J calls were determined by TCRdb, not by the authors. The sample profile shows about 780,000 distinct CDR3 sequences; around 45% of them were found once. Roughly 20% of the sample is in the top ten clones.

This entry comes from a study of blood T cells in healthy people across ages (dated by TCRdb to the mid-2010s). Regarding the study in general: Template switching captured roughly one uniquely barcoded TCR beta cDNA molecule per two T cells in model experiments. Using the same blood draw, the study looked at two additional independent replicas of 1 million unique cDNA reads for two donors, one aged 18 to 30 and the other aged 80 or older. The donors were divided into four age groups: young (average approximately 15 years), middle-aged (almost 40), aged (roughly 60) and long-lived (about 79). To avoid experimental bias, donors of different ages were spread randomly across the sequencing lanes. Using deep sequencing normalized with unique cDNA molecular identifiers, the study measured how TCR beta repertoire diversity changes with age. Here is what the overall study found, with its caveats: Because donor CMV infection status was unknown, age-related changes in expanded clonotypes were potentially confounded. There was a strong correlation between observed TCR beta diversity and the percentage of naive T cells measured by flow cytometry. Estimates of total diversity based on one million sequenced T cells were considered lower bounds and underestimates. Conclusive comparison of naive and antigen-experienced compartments was prevented by the profiling of bulk unsorted PBMCs. Observed TCR beta diversity per million T cells fell roughly linearly with age, and a significant reduction was already apparent by age about 36. Compared with the aged group, the long-lived group had more naive CD4+ T cells, fewer expanded clones and increased TCR diversity, suggesting age selection.

Reading from cysteine to phenylalanine, the CDR3 counts 12 amino acids. Left in the record is the CDR3 DNA by itself, 36 bases read in frame from the first base. V and J lose 5 bases and 6 bases, and a span of 14 bases separates them. Based on the germline V gene, the CDR1 and CDR2 sequences are SQVTM and ANQGSEA. Donors were 40 or so systemically healthy Caucasian individuals from Russia aged roughly 6 to 90 years. Around 9.8 milliliters of peripheral blood were collected from each donor into EDTA-treated Vacutainer tubes. Ficoll-Paque density-gradient centrifugation was used to isolate PBMCs, with at least 7 million obtained per sample. Trizol reagent was used to extract total RNA from the PBMCs, yielding at least 5.5 micrograms per sample. For every donor, an aliquot of PBMCs went through flow cytometry to measure the percentages of naive CD45RAhigh/CD27high T cells.

The sample comprised blood. The chain links TRBV29-1 with TRBJ2-7; the D gene cannot be resolved reliably. This TCR came from an elderly man in good health. The bases are TGCAGCGTTCTGGGTGACCGCTGCGAGCAGTACTTC. This gives the protein CSVLGDRCEQYF.